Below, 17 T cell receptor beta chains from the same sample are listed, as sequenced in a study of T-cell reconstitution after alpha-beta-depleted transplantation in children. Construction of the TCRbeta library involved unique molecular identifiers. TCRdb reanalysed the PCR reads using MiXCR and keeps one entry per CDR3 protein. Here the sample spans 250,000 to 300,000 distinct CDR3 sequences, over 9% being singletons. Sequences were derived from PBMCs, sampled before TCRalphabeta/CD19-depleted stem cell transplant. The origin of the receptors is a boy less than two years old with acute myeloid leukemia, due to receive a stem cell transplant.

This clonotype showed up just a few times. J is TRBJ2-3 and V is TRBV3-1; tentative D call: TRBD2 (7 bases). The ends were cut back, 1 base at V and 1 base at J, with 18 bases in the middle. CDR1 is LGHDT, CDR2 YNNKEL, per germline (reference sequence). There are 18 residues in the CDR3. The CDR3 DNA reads TGTGCCAGCAGCCAAGGGGTGGGGGGGCCGGCGGGCACAGATACGCAGTATTTT. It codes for CASSQGVGGPAGTDTQYF.

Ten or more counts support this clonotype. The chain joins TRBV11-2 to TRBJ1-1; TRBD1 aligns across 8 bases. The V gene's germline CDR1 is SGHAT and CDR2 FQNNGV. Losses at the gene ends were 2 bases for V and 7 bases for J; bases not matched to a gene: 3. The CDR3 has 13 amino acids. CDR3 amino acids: CASSLQGAGEAFF. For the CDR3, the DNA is TGTGCCAGCAGCTTACAGGGGGCTGGTGAAGCTTTCTTT.

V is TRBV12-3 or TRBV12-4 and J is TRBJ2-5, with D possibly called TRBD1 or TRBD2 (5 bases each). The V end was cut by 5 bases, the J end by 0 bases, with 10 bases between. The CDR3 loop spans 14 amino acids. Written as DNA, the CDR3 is TGTGCCAGCAGTGTCTGGGGGTACCAAGAGACCCAGTACTTC. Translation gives CASSVWGYQETQYF.

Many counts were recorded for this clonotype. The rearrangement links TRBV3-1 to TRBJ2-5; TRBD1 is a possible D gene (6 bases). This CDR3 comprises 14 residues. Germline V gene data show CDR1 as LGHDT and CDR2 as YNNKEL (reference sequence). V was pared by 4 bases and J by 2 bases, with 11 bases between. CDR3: CASSPDSRQETQYF. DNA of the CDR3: TGTGCCAGCAGCCCGGACAGCCGACAAGAGACCCAGTACTTC.

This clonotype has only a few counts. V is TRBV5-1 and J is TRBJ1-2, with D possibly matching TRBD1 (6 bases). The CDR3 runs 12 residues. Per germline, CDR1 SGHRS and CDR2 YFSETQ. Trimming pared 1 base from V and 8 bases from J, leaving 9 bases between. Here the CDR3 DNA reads TGCGCCAGCAGCTTGACAGGGAACGGCTACACCTTC. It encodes CASSLTGNGYTF.

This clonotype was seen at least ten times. CDR3 coding DNA: TGTGCCAGCAGCCAAGATCCAGGAGGGAATCAGCCCCAGCATTTT. Protein product: CASSQDPGGNQPQHF. The chain employs TRBV4-2 and TRBJ1-5, with D unclear. Germline V CDR1 and CDR2: LGHNA, YNFKEQ. With 0 bases removed from V and 4 bases from J, the gap between germline ends came to 10 bases. CDR3 length equals 15 residues.

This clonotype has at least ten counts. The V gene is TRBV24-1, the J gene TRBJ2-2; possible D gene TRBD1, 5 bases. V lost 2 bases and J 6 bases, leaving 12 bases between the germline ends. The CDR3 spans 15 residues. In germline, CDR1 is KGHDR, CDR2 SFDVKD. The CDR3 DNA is TGTGCCACCAGTGATTCTCAGGGTTTTCCCGGGGAGCTGTTTTTT. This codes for CATSDSQGFPGELFF.

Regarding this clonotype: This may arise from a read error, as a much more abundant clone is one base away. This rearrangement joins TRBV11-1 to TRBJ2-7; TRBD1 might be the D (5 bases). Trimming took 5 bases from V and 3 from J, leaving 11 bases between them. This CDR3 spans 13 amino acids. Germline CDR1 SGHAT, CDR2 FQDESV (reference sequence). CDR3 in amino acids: CASSRPGNYEQYF. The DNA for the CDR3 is TGTGCCAGCAGCCGCCCAGGGAACTACGAGCAGTACTTC. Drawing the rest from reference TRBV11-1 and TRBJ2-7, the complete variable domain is EAEVAQSPRYKITEKSQAVAFWCDPISGHATLYWYRQILGQGPELLVQFQDESVVDDSQLPKDRFSAERLKGVDSTLKIQPAELGDSAMYLCASSRPGNYEQYFGPGTRLTVT.

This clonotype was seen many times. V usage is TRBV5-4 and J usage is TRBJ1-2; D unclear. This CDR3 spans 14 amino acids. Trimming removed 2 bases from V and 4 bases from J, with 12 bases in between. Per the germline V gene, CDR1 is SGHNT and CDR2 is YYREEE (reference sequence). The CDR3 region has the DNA TGTGCCAGCAGCTTAGGAGGGATTCGCTATGGCTACACCTTC. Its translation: CASSLGGIRYGYTF. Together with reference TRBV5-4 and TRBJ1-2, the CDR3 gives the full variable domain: ETGVTQSPTHLIKTRGQQVTLRCSSQSGHNTVSWYQQALGQGPQFIFQYYREEENGRGNFPPRFSGLQFPNYSSELNVNALELDDSALYLCASSLGGIRYGYTFGSGTRLTVV.

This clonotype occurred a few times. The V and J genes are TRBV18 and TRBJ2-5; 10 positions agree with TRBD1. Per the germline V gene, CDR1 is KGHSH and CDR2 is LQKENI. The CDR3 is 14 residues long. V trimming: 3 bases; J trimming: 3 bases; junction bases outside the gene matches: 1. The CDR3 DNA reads TGTGCCAGCTCACCGACAGGGGGCGAAGAGACCCAGTACTTC. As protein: CASSPTGGEETQYF.

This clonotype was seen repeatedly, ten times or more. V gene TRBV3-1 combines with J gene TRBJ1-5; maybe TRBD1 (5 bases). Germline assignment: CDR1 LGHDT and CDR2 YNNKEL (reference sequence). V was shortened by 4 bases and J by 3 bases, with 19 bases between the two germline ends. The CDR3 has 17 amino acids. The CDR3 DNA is TGTGCCAGCAGCCGTGGAAGTGTCAGGGCCCCCAATCAGCCCCAGCATTTT. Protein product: CASSRGSVRAPNQPQHF. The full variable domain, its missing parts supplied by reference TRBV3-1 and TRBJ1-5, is DTAVSQTPKYLVTQMGNDKSIKCEQNLGHDTMYWYKQDSKKFLKIMFSYNNKELIINETVPNRFSPKSPDKAHLNLHINSLELGDSAVYFCASSRGSVRAPNQPQHFGDGTRLSIL.

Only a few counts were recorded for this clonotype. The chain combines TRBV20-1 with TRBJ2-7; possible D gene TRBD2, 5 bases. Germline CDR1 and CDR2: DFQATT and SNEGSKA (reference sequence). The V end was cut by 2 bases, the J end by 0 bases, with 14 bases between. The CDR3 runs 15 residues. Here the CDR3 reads CSARKGEGVSYEQYF. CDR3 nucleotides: TGCAGTGCTAGAAAGGGAGAAGGTGTCTCCTACGAGCAGTACTTC.

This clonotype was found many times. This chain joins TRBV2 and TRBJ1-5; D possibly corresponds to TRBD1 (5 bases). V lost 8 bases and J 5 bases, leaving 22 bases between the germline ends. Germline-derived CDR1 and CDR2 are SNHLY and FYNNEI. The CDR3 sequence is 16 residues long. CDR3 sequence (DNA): TGTGCCAGCGGGGGGGAGGAAATCCGCCCCGATCAGCCCCAGCATTTT. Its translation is CASGGEEIRPDQPQHF. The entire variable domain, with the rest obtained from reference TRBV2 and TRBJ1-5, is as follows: EPEVTQTPSHQVTQMGQEVILRCVPISNHLYFYWYRQILGQKVEFLVSFYNNEISEKSEIFDDQFSVERPDGSNFTLKIRSTKLEDSAMYFCASGGEEIRPDQPQHFGDGTRLSIL.

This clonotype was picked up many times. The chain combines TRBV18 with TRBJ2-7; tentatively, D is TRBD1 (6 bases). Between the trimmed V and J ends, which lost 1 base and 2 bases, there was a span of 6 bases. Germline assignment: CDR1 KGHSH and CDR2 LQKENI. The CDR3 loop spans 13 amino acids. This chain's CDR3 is CASSPQGAYEQYF. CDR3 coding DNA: TGTGCCAGCTCACCACAGGGGGCCTACGAGCAGTACTTC.

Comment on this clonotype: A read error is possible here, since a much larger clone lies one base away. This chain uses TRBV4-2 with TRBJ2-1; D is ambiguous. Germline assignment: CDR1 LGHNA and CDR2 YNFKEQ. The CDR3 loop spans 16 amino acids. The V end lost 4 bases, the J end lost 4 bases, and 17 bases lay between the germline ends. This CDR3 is CASSPTGGIFYNEQFF. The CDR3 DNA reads TGTGCCAGCAGCCCAACGGGCGGAATTTTTTACAATGAGCAGTTCTTC.

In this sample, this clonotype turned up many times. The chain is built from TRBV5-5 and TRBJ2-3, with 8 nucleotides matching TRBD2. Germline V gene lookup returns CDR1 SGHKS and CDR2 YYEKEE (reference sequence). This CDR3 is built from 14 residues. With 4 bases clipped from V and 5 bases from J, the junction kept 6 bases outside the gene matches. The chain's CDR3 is CASSLGLVRDTQYF. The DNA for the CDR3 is TGTGCCAGCAGCCTGGGACTAGTCAGAGATACGCAGTATTTT. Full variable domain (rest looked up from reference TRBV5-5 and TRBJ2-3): DAGVTQSPTHLIKTRGQQVTLRCSPISGHKSVSWYQQVLGQGPQFIFQYYEKEERGRGNFPDRFSARQFPNYSSELNVNALLLGDSALYLCASSLGLVRDTQYFGPGTRLTVL.

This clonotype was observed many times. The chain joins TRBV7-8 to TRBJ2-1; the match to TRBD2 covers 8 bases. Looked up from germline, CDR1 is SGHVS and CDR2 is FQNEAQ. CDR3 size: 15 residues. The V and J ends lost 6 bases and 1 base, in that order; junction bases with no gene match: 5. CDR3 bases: TGTGCCAGCAGTCCAAGCGGGAGATCCTACAATGAGCAGTTCTTC. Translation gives CASSPSGRSYNEQFF. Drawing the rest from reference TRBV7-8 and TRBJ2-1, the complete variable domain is GAGVSQSPRYKVAKRGQDVALRCDPISGHVSLFWYQQALGQGPEFLTYFQNEAQLDKSGLPSDRFFAERPEGSVSTLKIQRTQQEDSAVYLCASSPSGRSYNEQFFGPGTRLTVL.